One and the same sample provided the 21 T cell receptor beta chains below, sequenced in a study of vaccination and CD4 T cells after COVID-19. The treatment was: roughly nine-day PBMC culture with coronavirus spike peptide pools or control peptides (ViraFEST assay). These TCRs' antigens remain unknown. The study sequenced cultured CD4+ T cell DNA using the Oncomine TCR Beta short-read assay. TCRdb fed the PCR reads into MiXCR, producing one record per CDR3 protein. The table includes more than 9,000 distinct CDR3 sequences, around 40% detected once. The sequenced sample was cultured CD4+ T cells from blood. The receptors originated from a human donor with COVID-19.

The rearrangement joins TRBV11-2 to TRBJ1-4; the D gene is possibly TRBD1 (6 bases). The length of the CDR3 is 15 residues. V lost 5 bases and J lost 2, with 12 bases in between. Germline CDR1 and CDR2: SGHAT and FQNNGV. In nucleotides, the CDR3 is TGTGCCAGCAGCCCAGGGGTTGGGACTAATGAAAAACTGTTTTTT. It codes for CASSPGVGTNEKLFF.

This clonotype was counted only a few times. The chain joins TRBV11-2 to TRBJ1-6; the D gene is possibly TRBD1 (6 bases). Deletions cut 4 bases from V and 2 bases from J, with 12 bases between. The CDR3 is 16 residues long. Germline CDR1 reads SGHAT; CDR2 reads FQNNGV. The CDR3 here is CASSSTGTPYNSPLHF. The CDR3 DNA sequence: TGTGCCAGCAGCTCGACCGGGACACCCTATAATTCACCCCTCCACTTT.

This clonotype was counted once. This chain links TRBV4-3 with TRBJ2-3; 7 bases line up with TRBD2. V lost 4 bases, J lost 4 bases, and 5 bases stayed unmatched. Per germline, CDR1 LGHNA and CDR2 YSLEER. This CDR3 has 14 amino acids. CDR3 protein: CASSRAGVADTQYF. CDR3 bases: TGCGCCAGCAGCCGTGCGGGGGTGGCAGATACGCAGTATTTT.

The rearrangement joins TRBV23-1 to TRBJ2-1; TRBD1 matches at 7 bases. TRBV23-1 is an ORF, and what it does is uncertain. There are 14 residues in the CDR3. The V segment lost 6 bases and the J segment 5 bases; nucleotides outside the gene matches: 7. The CDR3 loop is CASSQDRDDNEQFF. The CDR3 nucleotides read TGCGCCAGCAGCCAAGACAGGGACGACAATGAGCAGTTCTTC.

This chain joins TRBV4-1 and TRBJ1-3, with a possible D match to TRBD1 (5 bases). The length of the CDR3 is 12 residues. The V end lost 8 bases, the J end lost 4 bases, and 9 bases lay between the germline ends. Per germline, CDR1 MGHRA and CDR2 YSYEKL. The CDR3, as DNA: TGCGCCAGCGGGGGGGTCGGAAACACCATATATTTT. This gives the protein CASGGVGNTIYF.

The chain uses TRBV20-1 and TRBJ1-5, with 7 bases fitting TRBD1. V shed 3 bases, J shed 7 bases, and the junction held 3 bases outside the gene matches. Germline V lookup: CDR1 DFQATT, CDR2 SNEGSKA (reference sequence). This CDR3 has 12 residues. The CDR3 spells CSARVGGQPQHF. DNA for the CDR3: TGCAGTGCTAGGGTAGGGGGCCAGCCCCAGCATTTT.

V is TRBV27 and J is TRBJ1-1; D is unresolved. This CDR3 is 12 amino acids long. From germline, CDR1 is MNHEY and CDR2 SMNVEV (reference sequence). With 2 bases removed from V and 8 bases from J, the gap between germline ends came to 9 bases. Here the CDR3 reads CASSLRGGEAFF. The CDR3 nucleotides are TGTGCCAGCAGTTTAAGAGGAGGGGAAGCTTTCTTT.

A few counts support this clonotype. The chain employs TRBV20-1 and TRBJ1-5; no clear D. Per the germline V gene, CDR1 is DFQATT and CDR2 is SNEGSKA (reference sequence). This CDR3 is 13 amino acids long. The ends were cut back, 4 bases at V and 6 bases at J, with 13 bases in the middle. CDR3 region: CSAKGMGIQPQHF. CDR3 in DNA: TGCAGTGCTAAGGGTATGGGCATTCAGCCCCAGCATTTT.

V usage is TRBV5-4 and J usage is TRBJ2-5; D possibly corresponds to TRBD1 (6 bases). This CDR3 comprises 16 residues. The germline V and J ends were trimmed by 4 bases and 5 bases, with 21 bases remaining between them. Germline CDR1 SGHNT, CDR2 YYREEE (reference sequence). DNA of the CDR3: TGTGCCAGCAGCCCGGGCTCAGGGGCAGGGCAGGAGACCCAGTACTTC. Translating it yields CASSPGSGAGQETQYF.

In DNA form, the CDR3 reads TGTGCCAGCAGCCCGACCCGGGACAGGGTTGAGCCCCAGCATTTT. This encodes CASSPTRDRVEPQHF. The chain uses TRBV7-8 and TRBJ1-5, with 9 bases identical to TRBD1. Trimming cost V 5 bases and J 8 bases; bases outside gene matches: 10. The CDR3 loop spans 15 amino acids. Germline lookup yields CDR1 SGHVS and CDR2 FQNEAQ.

Only a few counts were recorded for this clonotype. The junction shows a germline mismatch at one end, possibly a read error. The chain couples TRBV20-1 to TRBJ2-5; 7 nucleotides agree with TRBD1. CDR3 length: 14 amino acids. Germline lookup yields CDR1 DFQATT and CDR2 SNEGSKA (reference sequence). For the CDR3, the DNA is TGCAGTGCCATACCCGGGACAGTCCAAGGGACCCAGTACTTC. The encoded protein is CSAIPGTVQGTQYF.

The CDR3 sequence is CSVEIEGQGRGGYTF. The CDR3 DNA sequence: TGCAGCGTTGAAATAGAGGGGCAGGGAAGAGGGGGCTACACCTTC. This chain links TRBV29-1 with TRBJ1-2, with a weak D call TRBD1 (5 bases). Germline CDR1 is SQVTM and CDR2 is ANQGSEA. This CDR3 has 15 residues. Trimming took off 2 bases at V and 8 bases at J, with 21 bases between the two ends. The full variable domain, completed using reference TRBV29-1 and TRBJ1-2, is SAVISQKPSRDICQRGTSLTIQCQVDSQVTMMFWYRQQPGQSLTLIATANQGSEATYESGFVIDKFPISRPNLTFSTLTVSNMSPEDSSIYLCSVEIEGQGRGGYTFGSGTRLTVV.

The chain couples TRBV4-3 to TRBJ2-3; D is perhaps TRBD1 or TRBD2 (5 bases each). V was cut by 0 bases and J by 3 bases, with 13 bases left in between. The CDR3 is made up of 16 amino acids. CDR1 LGHNA and CDR2 YSLEER come from the germline V gene. CDR3 DNA sequence: TGCGCCAGCAGCCAAGAGGGGACGGCGAGGACAGATACGCAGTATTTT. Amino acids: CASSQEGTARTDTQYF.

This clonotype was recorded a few times. J is TRBJ2-7 and V is TRBV2; a possible D gene is TRBD2 (5 bases). V dropped 8 bases and J dropped 9 bases, with 17 bases sitting between them. Germline V gene sequence: CDR1 SNHLY, CDR2 FYNNEI. The CDR3 consists of 12 residues. The CDR3 here is CASSVGEKTQYF. The CDR3 DNA follows: TGTGCCAGCTCCGTTGGGGAGAAGACGCAGTACTTC.

This clonotype was seen a handful of times. The chain employs TRBV18 and TRBJ1-6, with D unclear. CDR1 KGHSH and CDR2 LQKENI come from the germline V gene. This CDR3 comprises 15 residues. Trimming removed 2 bases from V and 0 bases from J, with 5 bases in between. The CDR3 sequence is CASSPGISYNSPLHF. The CDR3 DNA sequence: TGTGCCAGCTCACCAGGGATCTCCTATAATTCACCCCTCCACTTT.

This clonotype turned up a few times. The chain joins TRBV6-2 or TRBV6-3 to TRBJ1-2, with a possible D match to TRBD1 (6 bases). Germline CDR1 reads MNHEY; CDR2 reads SVGEGT. V was cut by 6 bases and J by 4 bases, with 15 bases left in between. The CDR3 loop spans 14 amino acids. In DNA, the CDR3 is TGTGCCAGCAGACAGGGAAGGGGACTCTATGGCTACACCTTC. This sequence encodes CASRQGRGLYGYTF.

The V and J genes are TRBV6-2 or TRBV6-3 and TRBJ1-5; 8 nucleotides match TRBD1. CDR1 is MNHEY and CDR2 is SVGEGT in the germline V gene. J gave up 4 bases and V 10 bases, and 12 bases lay outside the gene matches. The CDR3 is 15 amino acids. CDR3 sequence: CATTSGGKGNQPQHF. CDR3 sequence (DNA): TGTGCCACCACTTCAGGGGGCAAGGGGAATCAGCCCCAGCATTTT.

The chain is built from TRBV10-1 and TRBJ1-4; no definite D call. In germline, CDR1 is WNHNN, CDR2 SYGVQD (reference sequence). The CDR3 totals 15 residues. Trimming took off 0 bases at V and 8 bases at J, with 13 bases between the two ends. DNA for the CDR3: TGCGCCAGCAGTGAGTCGGGCTCGGTGGACGAAAAACTGTTTTTT. It encodes CASSESGSVDEKLFF.

This chain links TRBV10-1 with TRBJ1-4; D possibly corresponds to TRBD1 (5 bases). The CDR3 sequence is 17 residues long. Germline V gene lookup returns CDR1 WNHNN and CDR2 SYGVQD (reference sequence). Trimming shortened V by 1 base and J by 2 bases, and 14 bases separated the two germline ends. CDR3 in DNA: TGCGCCAGCAGTGAGTGTTTGGCCCGGGACACTAATGAAAAACTGTTTTTT. This codes for CASSECLARDTNEKLFF.

The chain carries TRBV6-2 or TRBV6-3 and TRBJ1-1; no firm D call. Germline V CDR1 and CDR2: MNHEY, SVGEGT. The CDR3 has 11 amino acids. V dropped 2 bases and J dropped 10 bases, with 8 bases sitting between them. CDR3 sequence reads: CASSYLRGAFF. CDR3 DNA: TGTGCCAGCAGTTACCTTAGAGGAGCTTTCTTT.

This clonotype was seen only a few times. V gene TRBV25-1 combines with J gene TRBJ2-3; possibly TRBD1 for D (5 bases). Trimming left V 2 bases short and J 1 base short, with 13 bases between. CDR1 is MGHDK and CDR2 is SYGVNS in the germline V gene. The CDR3 loop spans 16 amino acids. The CDR3 loop reads CASSERRTLGTDTQYF. The DNA of the CDR3 is TGTGCCAGCAGTGAAAGACGGACACTTGGCACAGATACGCAGTATTTT.